This passage covers 14 T cell receptor beta chains from one sample sequenced in a study of glioma-infiltrating T cells after dendritic cell vaccination. Documented time point: after dendritic cell vaccination, including at tumor progression/relapse. Assay used: immunoSEQ multiplex PCR; TCRdb lists only in-frame clones, some missing. The sample has approximately 50,000 clones, approximately 89% seen once; the top ten hold over 4.5%. Source: blood, taken after dendritic cell vaccination. The receptors come from a human donor with glioblastoma.

The chain carries TRBV18 and TRBJ1-1, with D unclear. Looked up from germline, CDR1 is KGHSH and CDR2 is LQKENI. Trimming removed 7 bases at V and 2 bases at J, with 11 bases between. This CDR3 comprises 13 residues. The CDR3 DNA reads as TGTGCCAGCTGGCCTACAGCTAACACTGAAGCTTTCTTT. It codes for CASWPTANTEAFF.

This chain links TRBV4-1 with TRBJ2-1, with TRBD2 matching 10 bases. CDR1 is MGHRA, CDR2 YSYEKL, per germline. This CDR3 is built from 16 residues. J was trimmed by 0 bases and V by 4 bases; bases with no gene match: 3. Written as DNA, the CDR3 is TGCGCCAGCAGCCCCGGACTAGCGGCCTCCTACAATGAGCAGTTCTTC. Its protein is CASSPGLAASYNEQFF.

The chain uses TRBV28 and TRBJ2-7; 14 positions match TRBD2. Germline V gene data show CDR1 as MDHEN and CDR2 as SYDVKM. The CDR3 is 18 amino acids. V was clipped by 6 bases and J by 4 bases; unmatched bases: 14. CDR3 nucleotide sequence: TGTGCCAGCAGCCTAGGGACTAGCGGGAGTAAAAGGCCTTACGAGCAGTACTTC. Amino acid sequence: CASSLGTSGSKRPYEQYF.

V and J are TRBV6-6 and TRBJ1-1, with D maybe TRBD1 (6 bases). This CDR3 region has 15 residues. Trimming removed 2 bases at V and 1 base at J, with 11 bases between. The V gene's germline CDR1 is MNHNY and CDR2 SVGAGI (reference sequence). In DNA form, the CDR3 reads TGTGCCAGCAGTTACGACAGAGGGGGGAACACTGAAGCTTTCTTT. It is translated as CASSYDRGGNTEAFF.

A few counts support this clone. The CDR3 DNA follows: TGTGCCAGCAGCATAGAAGCGGTCCACTACGAGCAGTACTTC. This translates into CASSIEAVHYEQYF. The chain has TRBV7-9 and TRBJ2-7, with D possibly matching TRBD2 (5 bases). The CDR3 contains 14 residues. Trimming took off 5 bases at V and 3 bases at J, with 14 bases between the two ends. The germline gives CDR1 SEHNR, CDR2 FQNEAQ (reference sequence).

The gene calls are TRBV27 and TRBJ2-7, with D perhaps TRBD2 (6 bases). CDR1 is MNHEY, CDR2 SMNVEV, per germline (reference sequence). V was cut by 3 bases and J by 7 bases, with 16 bases left in between. The CDR3 covers 14 residues. The CDR3 DNA follows: TGTGCCAGCAGTTTCGCGGGATCCGCTCAGGAGCAGTACTTC. Its translation: CASSFAGSAQEQYF.

This chain connects TRBV9 to TRBJ2-7; a weak D match, TRBD2 (5 bases). The CDR3 covers 15 residues. The germline CDR1 and CDR2 sequences are SGDLS and YYNGEE. Trimming pared 5 bases from V and 7 bases from J, leaving 22 bases between. The CDR3 here is CASSPTPTSLREQYF. DNA for the CDR3: TGTGCCAGCAGTCCTACCCCAACTAGTCTCCGTGAGCAGTACTTC.

The CDR3 loop reads CASSPTGKGHNEQFF. The CDR3, as DNA: TGTGCCAGCAGCCCGACAGGGAAAGGACACAATGAGCAGTTCTTC. The chain combines TRBV28 with TRBJ2-1; 7 bases are a match to TRBD1. The CDR3 is 15 residues long. Germline V gene sequence: CDR1 MDHEN, CDR2 SYDVKM. V was pared by 6 bases and J by 5 bases, with 10 bases of the junction left unmatched.

The chain couples TRBV20-1 to TRBJ2-7, with D hard to call. The CDR3 spans 11 residues. V lost 2 bases and J 3 bases, leaving 5 bases between the germline ends. In germline, CDR1 is DFQATT, CDR2 SNEGSKA (reference sequence). The CDR3 coding sequence is TGCAGTGCTAGAAACAGCTACGAGCAGTACTTC. Its protein is CSARNSYEQYF.

Turning to this clone: Distinct nucleotide sequences in the sample also encode this CDR3. The V and J genes are TRBV18 and TRBJ2-5, with D possibly TRBD1 on 6 matching bases. V lost 5 bases and J lost 3, with 13 bases in between. The CDR3 consists of 14 residues. CDR1 and CDR2 from the germline V gene are KGHSH and LQKENI. The CDR3 DNA reads TGTGCCAGCTCATGGACAGTCGGTGAAGAGACCCAGTACTTC. It translates to CASSWTVGEETQYF.

DNA for the CDR3: TGTGCCAGTAGGAGATACCAGGGTTCCTACGAGCAGTACTTC. Translated: CASRRYQGSYEQYF. The chain links TRBV19 to TRBJ2-7; possibly TRBD1 for D (5 bases). The CDR3 totals 14 residues. CDR1 and CDR2 from the germline V gene are LNHDA and SQIVND (reference sequence). Trimming took 6 bases from V and 1 from J, leaving 13 bases between them.

The chain joins TRBV28 to TRBJ2-6; D not certain. V was trimmed by 6 bases and J by 0 bases, leaving 12 bases between them. CDR1 and CDR2 from the germline V gene are MDHEN and SYDVKM. The CDR3 runs 16 residues. The CDR3 reads CASSLLRRSGANVLTF. CDR3 nucleotide sequence: TGTGCCAGCAGCCTCTTGAGGCGCTCTGGGGCCAACGTCCTGACTTTC.

The chain joins TRBV29-1 to TRBJ1-2; 8 nucleotides line up with TRBD1. Germline V gene data show CDR1 as SQVTM and CDR2 as ANQGSEA. The junction had 5 bases not matched to a gene; V was cut back by 6 bases and J by 5 bases. This CDR3 is 12 amino acids long. Written as DNA, the CDR3 is TGCAGCGTACAGGGGGTTCAATATGGCTACACCTTC. This gives the protein CSVQGVQYGYTF.

The rearrangement links TRBV6-5 to TRBJ2-6, with D perhaps matching TRBD1 (6 bases). The CDR3 has 15 residues. Trimming removed 5 bases at V and 2 bases at J, with 10 bases between. Germline V lookup: CDR1 MNHEY, CDR2 SVGAGI. In DNA, the CDR3 is TGTGCCAGCAGTCTCAGGGGAACTGGGGCCAACGTCCTGACTTTC. Residues: CASSLRGTGANVLTF.